This T cell receptor (beta chain) was observed in a study of blood T cell repertoires in COVID-19. Study as a whole: Sites in the United States, Italy and Spain provided acute and convalescent COVID-19 samples. T cells, B-cell-depleted T cells, or PBMCs provided the cDNA or gDNA that served as material.

Seattle participants joined during active infection and were tracked over time. The assay was immunoSEQ multiplex PCR, and TCRdb's table has in-frame clones only and misses some. The table has some 120,000 clones, over 75% seen once. The sample comprised peripheral blood. The clonotype originates from a man aged 25-45 years with COVID-19, enrolled during active disease.

The CDR3 nucleotides read TGTGCCAGCAGCTCGACTAGCGGAAGCTCCTACGAGCAGTACTTC. This codes for CASSSTSGSSYEQYF. The V and J genes are TRBV7-8 and TRBJ2-7, with 9 bases matching TRBD2. V lost 4 bases, J lost 0 bases, and 4 bases stayed unmatched. Germline loops: CDR1 SGHVS, CDR2 FQNEAQ. This CDR3 contains 15 residues.